These 24 T cell receptor beta chains came from one sample sequenced in a study of T cell responses to AZD1222 COVID-19 vaccine. TCRdb's table, derived via immunoSEQ multiplex PCR, lists solely in-frame clones and lacks some. In the table there are 140,000 or so clones, about 86% of which are singletons. Sample: peripheral blood, taken on day 0 of AZD1222 vaccination. The receptors come from an adult in good health.

The V gene is TRBV7-2, the J gene TRBJ1-2; no definite D call. Germline CDR1 is SGHTA and CDR2 is FQGNSA. Trimming cost V 3 bases and J 5 bases, with 7 bases left between them. This CDR3 spans 12 amino acids. The CDR3 sequence is CASSLTLYGYTF. CDR3 bases: TGTGCCAGCAGCTTGACCTTGTATGGCTACACCTTC.

The chain employs TRBV4-2 and TRBJ2-7, with D perhaps matching TRBD1 (5 bases). This CDR3 has 14 residues. Germline values: CDR1 LGHNA, CDR2 YNFKEQ. Between the trimmed V and J ends, which lost 0 bases and 4 bases, there was a span of 10 bases. The CDR3 DNA reads as TGTGCCAGCAGCCAAGATGGAGCAGGGTACGAGCAGTACTTC. Its protein product is CASSQDGAGYEQYF.

The V call is TRBV5-1, the J call TRBJ2-1; D gene ambiguous. Trimming took 1 base from V and 6 from J, leaving 8 bases between them. The CDR3 length is 13 residues. Germline loops: CDR1 SGHRS, CDR2 YFSETQ. The CDR3 DNA follows: TGCGCCAGCAGCTTGTCTCGATTCAATGAGCAGTTCTTC. Its protein product is CASSLSRFNEQFF.

V usage is TRBV29-1 and J usage is TRBJ2-1; no clear D. Germline CDR1 reads SQVTM; CDR2 reads ANQGSEA. The V end was cut by 4 bases, the J end by 6 bases, with 13 bases between. The CDR3 contains 13 residues. CDR3: CSVARTDTNEQFF. CDR3 DNA sequence: TGCAGCGTTGCACGGACCGACACCAATGAGCAGTTCTTC.

This chain joins TRBV14 and TRBJ2-1; the D gene is possibly TRBD2 (6 bases). This CDR3 region has 16 residues. Trimming removed 4 bases from V and 1 base from J, with 14 bases in between. CDR1 is SGHDN, CDR2 FVKESK, per germline. The CDR3 nucleotides are TGTGCCAGCAGCCTCTCGGGGGTCAAGTCCTACAATGAGCAGTTCTTC. It specifies CASSLSGVKSYNEQFF.

The chain uses TRBV19 and TRBJ1-1; D is uncertain. CDR3 size: 14 residues. V shed 5 bases and J shed 0 bases, with 10 bases lying between them. Germline V gene data show CDR1 as LNHDA and CDR2 as SQIVND (reference sequence). The CDR3 nucleotides read TGTGCCAGTAGTGCCGACACCGTGAACACTGAAGCTTTCTTT. Translation: CASSADTVNTEAFF.

This rearrangement joins TRBV28 to TRBJ1-1; D is uncertain. V was pared by 7 bases and J by 12 bases, with 15 bases between. Germline-derived CDR1 and CDR2 are MDHEN and SYDVKM. The length of the CDR3 is 11 residues. The CDR3 protein is CASNTPRGPFF. In DNA form, the CDR3 reads TGTGCCAGCAACACCCCACGGGGTCCTTTCTTT.

The chain couples TRBV25-1 to TRBJ2-1, with TRBD1 as a possible D gene (6 bases). The V end lost 3 bases, the J end lost 3 bases, and 15 bases lay between the germline ends. Germline CDR1 reads MGHDK; CDR2 reads SYGVNS. The CDR3 extends over 16 amino acids. The CDR3 DNA reads TGTGCCAGCAGTGACCTCAAGACAGGAGACTACAATGAGCAGTTCTTC. Protein: CASSDLKTGDYNEQFF. Full variable domain (rest looked up from reference TRBV25-1 and TRBJ2-1): EADIYQTPRYLVIGTGKKITLECSQTMGHDKMYWYQQDPGMELHLIHYSYGVNSTEKGDLSSESTVSRIRTEHFPLTLESARPSHTSQYLCASSDLKTGDYNEQFFGPGTRLTVL.

This clone was recorded only once. The CDR3, as DNA: TGTGCCACCAGCACTGGGCTGACCCGTGGGGTTACAGATACGCAGTATTTT. This sequence encodes CATSTGLTRGVTDTQYF. The rearrangement links TRBV15 to TRBJ2-3, with no clear D. V was cut by 4 bases and J by 3 bases, with 20 bases left in between. The CDR3 spans 17 residues. Germline CDR1 reads LNHNV; CDR2 reads YYDKDF (reference sequence). Full variable domain (remainder filled in from reference TRBV15 and TRBJ2-3): DAMVIQNPRYQVTQFGKPVTLSCSQTLNHNVMYWYQQKSSQAPKLLFHYYDKDFNNEADTPDNFQSRRPNTSFCFLDIRSPGLGDTAMYLCATSTGLTRGVTDTQYFGPGTRLTVL.

The rearrangement joins TRBV15 to TRBJ2-2, with D possibly being TRBD1 (6 bases). The CDR3 spans 15 residues. Trimming removed 3 bases from V and 8 bases from J, with 16 bases in between. CDR1 LNHNV and CDR2 YYDKDF come from the germline V gene (reference sequence). CDR3 region: CATSRSEGTPGELFF. The CDR3 coding sequence is TGTGCCACCAGCAGGTCCGAGGGGACACCGGGGGAGCTGTTTTTT. The variable domain in full, with the rest retrieved from reference TRBV15 and TRBJ2-2, is DAMVIQNPRYQVTQFGKPVTLSCSQTLNHNVMYWYQQKSSQAPKLLFHYYDKDFNNEADTPDNFQSRRPNTSFCFLDIRSPGLGDTAMYLCATSRSEGTPGELFFGEGSRLTVL.

The chain carries TRBV4-3 and TRBJ2-6, with 11 bases lining up with TRBD2. V lost 0 bases, J lost 0 bases, and 4 bases stayed unmatched. Germline V lookup: CDR1 LGHNA, CDR2 YSLEER. The CDR3 has 19 residues. The chain's CDR3 is CASSQDRLAGSSGANVLTF. The CDR3 coding sequence is TGCGCCAGCAGCCAAGATCGACTAGCGGGGAGCTCTGGGGCCAACGTCCTGACTTTC.

J is TRBJ1-1 and V is TRBV6-2 or TRBV6-3; 7 nucleotides line up with TRBD1. CDR3 length equals 12 residues. Germline V gene data show CDR1 as MNHEY and CDR2 as SVGEGT. J lost 10 bases, V lost 4 bases, and 6 bases had no gene match. The CDR3 region is CASSWAGGAAFF. In DNA form, the CDR3 reads TGTGCCAGCAGTTGGGCAGGGGGGGCAGCTTTCTTT.

The chain joins TRBV28 to TRBJ1-2; 9 bases agree with TRBD1. The CDR3 runs to 13 residues. J lost 2 bases, V lost 5 bases, and 0 bases had no gene match. Germline assignment: CDR1 MDHEN and CDR2 SYDVKM. CDR3: CASSGTGNYGYTF. The CDR3 DNA reads as TGTGCCAGCAGTGGGACAGGGAACTATGGCTACACCTTC.

V is TRBV11-3 and J is TRBJ2-1; 8 nucleotides match TRBD2. This CDR3 contains 15 residues. The junction had 8 bases not matched to a gene; V was cut back by 1 base and J by 9 bases. Germline CDR1 SGHNT, CDR2 YENEEA. As DNA, the CDR3 is TGTGCCAGCAGCTTAGGGGGCGGGAGGTCCATTGAGCAGTTCTTC. Protein product: CASSLGGGRSIEQFF.

The chain employs TRBV29-1 and TRBJ2-2; 10 bases agree with TRBD2. In germline, CDR1 is SQVTM, CDR2 ANQGSEA. The CDR3 covers 15 residues. The junction had 5 bases not matched to a gene; V was cut back by 6 bases and J by 1 base. Here the CDR3 reads CSVSRLAGNTGELFF. CDR3 coding DNA: TGCAGCGTCTCGAGACTAGCGGGGAACACCGGGGAGCTGTTTTTT.

The V gene is TRBV11-2, the J gene TRBJ2-7; 7 bases line up with TRBD1. Germline CDR1 and CDR2: SGHAT and FQNNGV. The length of the CDR3 is 16 residues. J gave up 4 bases and V 4 bases, and 13 bases lay outside the gene matches. CDR3 nucleotides: TGTGCCAGCAGCTCCTCGACAGGGCATCGTTATTACGAGCAGTACTTC. Its translation: CASSSSTGHRYYEQYF.

This chain uses TRBV30 with TRBJ1-2; D gene unclear. Germline CDR1 and CDR2: GTSNPN and SVGIG (reference sequence). The germline V and J ends were trimmed by 0 bases and 4 bases, with 21 bases remaining between them. There are 17 residues in the CDR3. CDR3 sequence (DNA): TGTGCCTGGAGTGTAGAAGCCCGCAGGATGGTATTCTATGGCTACACCTTC. Its translation is CAWSVEARRMVFYGYTF.

V usage is TRBV7-3 and J usage is TRBJ1-2; perhaps TRBD1 as D (5 bases). CDR3 length equals 13 residues. Trimming took 5 bases from V and 8 from J, leaving 15 bases between them. The germline gives CDR1 SGHTA, CDR2 FQGTGA. The CDR3 spells CASSEGRVGGYTF. Here the CDR3 DNA reads TGTGCCAGCAGCGAGGGCAGGGTAGGCGGCTACACCTTC.

The V call is TRBV18, the J call TRBJ1-1; D is undetermined. The germline gives CDR1 KGHSH, CDR2 LQKENI. The CDR3 has 16 residues. Trimming removed 6 bases at V and 1 base at J, with 18 bases between. The CDR3 DNA is TGTGCCAGCTCGACGTCGGGTTTGGGTAAGAACACTGAAGCTTTCTTT. Translating it yields CASSTSGLGKNTEAFF. Looking up the rest from reference TRBV18 and TRBJ1-1 gives the full variable domain: NAGVMQNPRHLVRRRGQEARLRCSPMKGHSHVYWYRQLPEEGLKFMVYLQKENIIDESGMPKERFSAEFPKEGPSILRIQQVVRGDSAAYFCASSTSGLGKNTEAFFGQGTRLTVV.

The chain links TRBV5-1 to TRBJ2-3, with 9 bases fitting TRBD2. The CDR3 loop spans 15 amino acids. Germline V gene sequence: CDR1 SGHRS, CDR2 YFSETQ. Trimming removed 4 bases from V and 2 bases from J; junction bases left unmatched: 5. CDR3 residues: CASSPGTSSTDTQYF. The CDR3 DNA reads as TGCGCCAGCAGCCCCGGGACTAGCTCCACAGATACGCAGTATTTT.

V gene TRBV5-1 combines with J gene TRBJ2-1; TRBD1 might be the D (6 bases). From germline, CDR1 is SGHRS and CDR2 YFSETQ. Trimming stripped 0 bases from V and 4 bases from J, with 14 bases between. The CDR3 has 16 residues. The CDR3 here is CASSLAGQPGYNEQFF. The CDR3 coding sequence is TGCGCCAGCAGCTTGGCCGGACAGCCCGGGTACAATGAGCAGTTCTTC.

The table lists this clone with a count of one. This chain links TRBV30 with TRBJ2-1; 8 bases are shared with TRBD2. J gave up 6 bases and V 2 bases, and 9 bases lay outside the gene matches. From germline, CDR1 is GTSNPN and CDR2 SVGIG (reference sequence). CDR3 length: 15 amino acids. DNA of the CDR3: TGTGCCTGGAGTCCCGGGACTAGTGTCCCCAATGAGCAGTTCTTC. It specifies CAWSPGTSVPNEQFF. The whole variable domain, remainder taken from reference TRBV30 and TRBJ2-1, is SQTIHQWPATLVQPVGSPLSLECTVEGTSNPNLYWYRQAAGRGLQLLFYSVGIGQISSEVPQNLSASRPQDRQFILSSKKLLLSDSGFYLCAWSPGTSVPNEQFFGPGTRLTVL.

The chain combines TRBV7-9 with TRBJ1-5; D is possibly TRBD1 (5 bases). CDR3 length: 14 residues. Germline assignment: CDR1 SEHNR and CDR2 FQNEAQ (reference sequence). Trimming took off 1 base at V and 3 bases at J, with 7 bases between the two ends. The chain's CDR3 is CASSLGQTNQPQHF. DNA of the CDR3: TGTGCCAGCAGCTTAGGACAGACCAATCAGCCCCAGCATTTT.

This sequence joins TRBV5-4 and TRBJ1-1; 12 bases map to TRBD1. This CDR3 has 16 residues. CDR1 is SGHNT and CDR2 is YYREEE in the germline V gene (reference sequence). V dropped 3 bases and J dropped 4; count of bases not matched to a gene: 7. This CDR3 is CASSSRDRGQGTEAFF. CDR3 bases: TGTGCCAGCAGCTCAAGGGACAGGGGGCAGGGCACTGAAGCTTTCTTT.